Listed below are T cell receptor beta chains from one sample, sequenced in a study of blood T cells in healthy people across ages. TCRdb independently ran MiXCR on the 5' RACE reads; one entry per CDR3 protein. The sample has approximately 290,000 distinct CDR3 sequences; 27% are singletons. Sequencing was done on a sample of blood. The receptors originated from a woman in her seventies in good health. CDR3s include the opening cysteine and the closing phenylalanine or tryptophan. A D gene is named only where the DNA matches it firmly. Expanded clones are given a class, and other clones once, few, many or no size at all.

d_call j_call clone_size v_call cdr3_nt cdr3_aa
. TRBJ1-5 . TRBV3-1 TGTGCCAGCAGCCCGGGCAGGGGCAATCAGCCCCAGCATTTT CASSPGRGNQPQHF
. TRBJ1-1 few TRBV15 TGTGCCACCAGTAGGCCCCAGTATAACACTGAAGCTTTCTTT CATSRPQYNTEAFF
. TRBJ2-7 few TRBV28 TGTGCCAGCAGTTCGTACAGGGTAAAGTACTTC CASSSYRVKYF
TRBD2 TRBJ2-1 many TRBV5-1 TGCGCCAGCAGCTTGGATGGACTAGCCTACAATGAGCAGTTCTTC CASSLDGLAYNEQFF
. TRBJ2-5 . TRBV6-5 TGTGCCAGCAGTTACTCGAGGGGAGCAGAGACCCAGTACTTC CASSYSRGAETQYF
. TRBJ2-7 few TRBV29-1 TGCAGCGTTGGAGTGTTGGGTGGCGAGCAGTACTTC CSVGVLGGEQYF
TRBD2 TRBJ2-5 many TRBV27 TGTGCCAGCAGAAGACTAGCGGGAGACCAAGAGACCCAGTACTTC CASRRLAGDQETQYF
TRBD2 TRBJ2-7 . TRBV14 TGTGCCGGCAGCCGGCAGGGCCTCGGGGGGGAGCAGTACTTC CAGSRQGLGGEQYF
. TRBJ2-5 few TRBV28 TGTGCCAGCCACCCGTCTGGCTGGAGAGAGACCCAGTACTTC CASHPSGWRETQYF
. TRBJ1-2 . TRBV28 TGTGCCAGCAGTCTAGGGGGGCTCGAGTATGGCTACACCTTC CASSLGGLEYGYTF
TRBD2 TRBJ2-1 . TRBV7-2 TGTGCCAGCAGCACATCCGGGACTATGCCGCAGTTCTTC CASSTSGTMPQFF
TRBD2 TRBJ2-2 . TRBV12-3/TRBV12-4 TGTGCCAGCAGTTTCATTATGGGACTAGCGAACACCGGGGAGCTGTTTTTT CASSFIMGLANTGELFF
. TRBJ2-4 . TRBV4-3 TGCGCCAGCAGCCAAGGAACCGGGAACCTAGCCAAAAACATTCAGTACTTC CASSQGTGNLAKNIQYF
. TRBJ2-3 . TRBV20-1 TGCAGTGCTAGAGAACTAGGAGGGAGGAGGGGCACAGATACGCAGTATTTT CSARELGGRRGTDTQYF
. TRBJ1-4 . TRBV28 TGTGCCAGCAGTGTCCCCCCCCGTTATAAACTGTTTTTT CASSVPPRYKLFF
. TRBJ2-7 many TRBV14 TGTGCCAGCAGCCAAGACATGGCGCGTAACTACGAGCAGTACTTC CASSQDMARNYEQYF
. TRBJ1-4 few TRBV7-9 TGTGCCAGCAGCTCCCGGGAGGGGCCTAATGAAAAACTGTTTTTT CASSSREGPNEKLFF
. TRBJ2-7 . TRBV24-1 TGTGCCACCAGTGATGGGTCCACAGGAACCTACGAGCAGTACTTC CATSDGSTGTYEQYF
TRBD2 TRBJ2-7 . TRBV7-2 TGTGCCAGCAGCGTGGGACTAGCGGGATTATACGAGCAGTACTTC CASSVGLAGLYEQYF
. TRBJ1-4 . TRBV5-1 TGCGCCAGCAGCTTGGGACACCAAGAAGCAACTAATGAAAAACTGTTTTTT CASSLGHQEATNEKLFF
TRBD1 TRBJ1-3 . TRBV3-1 TGTGCCAGCAGCCCACGACAGGGGAGCTCTGGAAACACCATATATTTT CASSPRQGSSGNTIYF
. TRBJ1-4 few TRBV29-1 TGCAGCGCCGACGGGGGAAATGAAAAACTGTTTTTT CSADGGNEKLFF
. TRBJ2-1 many TRBV3-1 TGTGCCAGCAGCGAGCTAGCTCCCAATGAGCAGTTCTTC CASSELAPNEQFF
. TRBJ2-1 few TRBV6-1 TGTGCCAGCAGCCGGCTCCCGGGGAACAATGAGCAGTTCTTC CASSRLPGNNEQFF
. TRBJ2-6 . TRBV20-1 TGCAGTGCTGCGGGACTCGTGCGCCGCGGGGCCAACGTCCTGACTTTC CSAAGLVRRGANVLTF
. TRBJ2-5 . TRBV7-8 TGTGCCAGCAGCTTAGTTTTGGGGCAAGAGACCCAGTACTTT CASSLVLGQETQYF
. TRBJ2-7 many TRBV28 TGTGCCAGCAGTTTATCAGGCCGGCAGGGATCCTACGAGCAGTACTTC CASSLSGRQGSYEQYF
. TRBJ2-2 few TRBV5-1 TGCGCCAGCAGCCCGGGCCCGAGGGACGGGGAGCTGTTTTTT CASSPGPRDGELFF
. TRBJ2-1 . TRBV7-9 TGTGCCAGCAGCTTTTCCCCCGGGACACAGCAGTTCTTC CASSFSPGTQQFF
. TRBJ2-3 few TRBV7-2 TGTGCCAGCAGCTTAGCGTCTATGGGGATGGGGTTTACAGATACGCAGTATTTT CASSLASMGMGFTDTQYF
TRBD1 TRBJ2-2 few TRBV28 TGTGCCAGCAGTTCGTTGACAGGGGTCGCCGGGGAGCTGTTTTTT CASSSLTGVAGELFF
TRBD1 TRBJ1-4 few TRBV14 TGTGCCAGCAGCCCCCAGACAGGGGACGGTAATGAAAAACTGTTTTTT CASSPQTGDGNEKLFF
. TRBJ1-4 . TRBV18 TGTGCCAGCTCACCGGGTTCAGAAGAAAAACTGTTTTTT CASSPGSEEKLFF
. TRBJ1-1 few TRBV12-3/TRBV12-4 TGTGCCAGCAGTTTAGGGACAGCACGTGAAGCTTTCTTT CASSLGTAREAFF
TRBD2 TRBJ2-7 . TRBV3-1 TGTGCCAGCAGCCGGGACTACCTCTCCTACGAGCAGTACTTC CASSRDYLSYEQYF
. TRBJ1-4 . TRBV29-1 TGCAGCGTTGAAGATCAGGCAACTACGGGTGAAAAACTGTTTTTT CSVEDQATTGEKLFF
. TRBJ2-3 . TRBV3-1 TGTGCCAGCAGCCAAGGAGAGGGTACGCAGTATTTT CASSQGEGTQYF
. TRBJ1-4 many TRBV10-3 TGTGCCACCAGCATCATGGGGAGTGAAAAACTGTTTTTT CATSIMGSEKLFF
. TRBJ2-1 many TRBV9 TGTGCCAGCAGCTCCGGGACGAAGCAGTTCTTC CASSSGTKQFF
. TRBJ2-4 many TRBV3-1 TGTGCCAGCAGCCCGCGGGGGCAGGCCGTGGCCAAAAACATTCAGTACTTC CASSPRGQAVAKNIQYF
. TRBJ1-1 . TRBV7-3 TGTGCCAGCGGCACCCCTCTTGGGGGCGCTGAAGCTTTCTTT CASGTPLGGAEAFF
. TRBJ1-4 few TRBV6-6 TGTGCCAGCAGTTATACGGGGGTGTCCAATGAAAAACTGTTTTTT CASSYTGVSNEKLFF
. TRBJ2-6 few TRBV10-3 TGTGCCATCAGGGGGTACTCTGGGGCCAACGTCCTGACTTTC CAIRGYSGANVLTF
TRBD1 TRBJ2-7 few TRBV20-1 TGCAGTGCTAGGGATCCTATGGGGGACAGACCCTACGAGCAGTACTTC CSARDPMGDRPYEQYF
. TRBJ2-7 . TRBV11-2 TGTGCCAGCAGTATAGTCCACGAGCAGTACTTC CASSIVHEQYF